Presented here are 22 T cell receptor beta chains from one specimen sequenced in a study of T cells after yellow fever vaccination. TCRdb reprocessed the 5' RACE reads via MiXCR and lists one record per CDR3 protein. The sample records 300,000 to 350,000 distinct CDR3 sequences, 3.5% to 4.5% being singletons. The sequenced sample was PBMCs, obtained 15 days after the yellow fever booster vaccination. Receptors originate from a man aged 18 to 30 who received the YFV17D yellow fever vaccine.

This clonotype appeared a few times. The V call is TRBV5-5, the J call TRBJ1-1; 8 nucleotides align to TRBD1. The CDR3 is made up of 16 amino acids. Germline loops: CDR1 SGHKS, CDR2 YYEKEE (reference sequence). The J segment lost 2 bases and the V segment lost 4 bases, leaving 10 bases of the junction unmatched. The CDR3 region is CASSRRDGQGNTEAFF. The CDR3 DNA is TGTGCCAGCAGCCGACGCGACGGACAGGGCAACACTGAAGCTTTCTTT. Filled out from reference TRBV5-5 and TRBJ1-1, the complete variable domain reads DAGVTQSPTHLIKTRGQQVTLRCSPISGHKSVSWYQQVLGQGPQFIFQYYEKEERGRGNFPDRFSARQFPNYSSELNVNALLLGDSALYLCASSRRDGQGNTEAFFGQGTRLTVV.

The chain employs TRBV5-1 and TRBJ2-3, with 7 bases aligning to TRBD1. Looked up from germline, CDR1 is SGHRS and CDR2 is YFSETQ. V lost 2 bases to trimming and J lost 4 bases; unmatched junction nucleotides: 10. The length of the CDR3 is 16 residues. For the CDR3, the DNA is TGCGCCAGCAGCTTACTATCCGGGACAGTAGCAGATACGCAGTATTTT. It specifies CASSLLSGTVADTQYF.

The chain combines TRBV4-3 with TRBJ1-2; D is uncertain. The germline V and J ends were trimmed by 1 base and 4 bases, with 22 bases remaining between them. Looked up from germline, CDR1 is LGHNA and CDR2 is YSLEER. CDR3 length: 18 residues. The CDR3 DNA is TGCGCCAGCAGCCAAGCGTGGGGATCAAACAACTTCCCCTATGGCTACACCTTC. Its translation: CASSQAWGSNNFPYGYTF.

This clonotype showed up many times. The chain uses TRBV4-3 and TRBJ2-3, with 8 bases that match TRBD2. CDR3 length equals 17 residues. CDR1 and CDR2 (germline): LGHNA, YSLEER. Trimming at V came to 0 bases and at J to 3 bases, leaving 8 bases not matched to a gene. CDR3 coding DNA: TGCGCCAGCAGCCAAGAGGGAAACGGGGGGGGAACAGATACGCAGTATTTT. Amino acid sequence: CASSQEGNGGGTDTQYF.

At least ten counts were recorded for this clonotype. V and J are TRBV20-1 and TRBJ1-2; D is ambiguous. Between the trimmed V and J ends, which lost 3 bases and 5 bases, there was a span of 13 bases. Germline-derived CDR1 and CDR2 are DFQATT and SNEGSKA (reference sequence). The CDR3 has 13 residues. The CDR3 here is CSASTWGTYGYTF. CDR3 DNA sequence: TGCAGTGCTAGCACATGGGGAACTTATGGCTACACCTTC.

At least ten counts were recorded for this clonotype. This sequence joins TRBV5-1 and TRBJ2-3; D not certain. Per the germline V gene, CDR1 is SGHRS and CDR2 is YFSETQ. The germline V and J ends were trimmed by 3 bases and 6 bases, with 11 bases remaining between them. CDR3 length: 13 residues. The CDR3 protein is CASSSNAQDTQYF. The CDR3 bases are TGCGCCAGCAGCTCCAACGCTCAGGATACGCAGTATTTT. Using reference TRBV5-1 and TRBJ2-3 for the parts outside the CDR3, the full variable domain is KAGVTQTPRYLIKTRGQQVTLSCSPISGHRSVSWYQQTPGQGLQFLFEYFSETQRNKGNFPGRFSGRQFSNSRSEMNVSTLELGDSALYLCASSSNAQDTQYFGPGTRLTVL.

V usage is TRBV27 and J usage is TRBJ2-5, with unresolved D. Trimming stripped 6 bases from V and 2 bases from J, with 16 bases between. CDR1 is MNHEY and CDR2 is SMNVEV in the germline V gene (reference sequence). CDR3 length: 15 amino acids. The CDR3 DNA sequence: TGTGCCAGCAGCCCCACTATGGGGAAACAAGAGACCCAGTACTTC. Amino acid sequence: CASSPTMGKQETQYF.

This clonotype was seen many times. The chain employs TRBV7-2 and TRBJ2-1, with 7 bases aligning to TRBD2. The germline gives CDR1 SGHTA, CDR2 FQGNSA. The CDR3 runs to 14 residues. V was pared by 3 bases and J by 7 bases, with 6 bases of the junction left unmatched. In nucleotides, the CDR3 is TGTGCCAGCAGCTTCCGGACTAGTACGAATGAGCAGTTCTTC. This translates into CASSFRTSTNEQFF. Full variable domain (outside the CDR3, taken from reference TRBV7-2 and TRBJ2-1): GAGVSQSPSNKVTEKGKDVELRCDPISGHTALYWYRQSLGQGLEFLIYFQGNSAPDKSGLPSDRFSAERTGGSVSTLTIQRTQQEDSAVYLCASSFRTSTNEQFFGPGTRLTVL.

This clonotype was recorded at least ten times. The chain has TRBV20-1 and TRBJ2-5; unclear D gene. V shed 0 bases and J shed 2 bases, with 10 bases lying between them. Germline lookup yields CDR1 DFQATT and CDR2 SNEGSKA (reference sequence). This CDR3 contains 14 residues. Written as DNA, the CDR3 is TGCAGTGCTAGAGATCCCAACGGACAAGAGACCCAGTACTTC. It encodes CSARDPNGQETQYF.

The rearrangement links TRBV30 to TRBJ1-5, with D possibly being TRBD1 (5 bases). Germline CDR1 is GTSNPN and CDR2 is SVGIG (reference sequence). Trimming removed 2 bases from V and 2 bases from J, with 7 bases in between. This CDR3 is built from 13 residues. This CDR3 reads CAWSSRGNQPQHF. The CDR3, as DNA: TGTGCCTGGAGTTCCAGGGGCAATCAGCCCCAGCATTTT.

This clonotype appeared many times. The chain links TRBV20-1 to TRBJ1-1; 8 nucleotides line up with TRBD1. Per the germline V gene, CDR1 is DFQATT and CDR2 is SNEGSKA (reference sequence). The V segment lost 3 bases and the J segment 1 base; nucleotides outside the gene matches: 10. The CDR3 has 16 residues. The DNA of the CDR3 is TGCAGTGCTAGTCTTCTGGCGGGACAGGCGAACACTGAAGCTTTCTTT. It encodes CSASLLAGQANTEAFF.

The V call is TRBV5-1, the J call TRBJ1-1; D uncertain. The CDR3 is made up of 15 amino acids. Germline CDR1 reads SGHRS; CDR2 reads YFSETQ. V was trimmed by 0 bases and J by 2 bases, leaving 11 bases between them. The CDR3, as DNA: TGCGCCAGCAGCTTGGAGGGCGGATTCAACACTGAAGCTTTCTTT. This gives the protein CASSLEGGFNTEAFF.

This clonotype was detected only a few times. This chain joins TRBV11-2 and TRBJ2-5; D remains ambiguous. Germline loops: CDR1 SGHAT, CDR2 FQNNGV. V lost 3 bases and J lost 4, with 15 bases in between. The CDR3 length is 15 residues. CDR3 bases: TGTGCCAGCAGCTTTCAACCGGGTTCAAGAGAGACCCAGTACTTC. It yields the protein CASSFQPGSRETQYF.

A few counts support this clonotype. In DNA form, the CDR3 reads TGCAGCGTTGGGGAGACTGAGCAGTTCTTC. Protein: CSVGETEQFF. The rearrangement uses TRBV29-1 and TRBJ2-1; a possible D gene is TRBD2 (5 bases). This CDR3 has 10 amino acids. Germline V gives CDR1 SQVTM, CDR2 ANQGSEA. V lost 4 bases and J 9 bases, leaving 7 bases between the germline ends.

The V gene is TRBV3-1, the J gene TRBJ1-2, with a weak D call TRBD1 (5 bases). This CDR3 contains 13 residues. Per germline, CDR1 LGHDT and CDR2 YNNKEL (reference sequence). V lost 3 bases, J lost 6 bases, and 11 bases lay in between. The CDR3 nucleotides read TGTGCCAGCAGCCACCAGGGAGACCATGGCTACACCTTC. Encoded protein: CASSHQGDHGYTF.

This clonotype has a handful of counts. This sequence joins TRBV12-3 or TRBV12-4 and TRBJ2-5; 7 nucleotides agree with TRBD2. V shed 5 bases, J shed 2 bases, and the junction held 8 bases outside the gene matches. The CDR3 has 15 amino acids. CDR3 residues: CASSRQRGVQETQYF. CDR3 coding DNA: TGTGCCAGCAGTCGCCAGCGGGGAGTACAAGAGACCCAGTACTTC.

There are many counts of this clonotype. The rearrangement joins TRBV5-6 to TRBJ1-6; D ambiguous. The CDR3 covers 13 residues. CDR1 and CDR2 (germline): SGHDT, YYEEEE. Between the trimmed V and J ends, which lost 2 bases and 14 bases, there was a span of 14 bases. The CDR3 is CASSFREPSALHF. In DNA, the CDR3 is TGTGCCAGCAGCTTTCGTGAACCATCAGCCCTCCACTTT.

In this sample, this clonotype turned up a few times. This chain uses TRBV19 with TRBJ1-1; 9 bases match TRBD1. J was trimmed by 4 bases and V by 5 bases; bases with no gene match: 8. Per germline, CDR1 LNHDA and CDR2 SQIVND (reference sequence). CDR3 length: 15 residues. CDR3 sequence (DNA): TGTGCCAGTAGTGCCGGACAGGGGCTGGGCACTGAAGCTTTCTTT. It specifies CASSAGQGLGTEAFF.

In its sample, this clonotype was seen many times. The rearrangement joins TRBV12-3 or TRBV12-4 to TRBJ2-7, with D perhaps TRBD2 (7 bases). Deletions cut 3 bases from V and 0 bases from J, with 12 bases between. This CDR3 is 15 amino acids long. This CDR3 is CASSLGGALSYEQYF. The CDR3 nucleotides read TGTGCCAGCAGTTTGGGGGGGGCCCTCTCCTACGAGCAGTACTTC.

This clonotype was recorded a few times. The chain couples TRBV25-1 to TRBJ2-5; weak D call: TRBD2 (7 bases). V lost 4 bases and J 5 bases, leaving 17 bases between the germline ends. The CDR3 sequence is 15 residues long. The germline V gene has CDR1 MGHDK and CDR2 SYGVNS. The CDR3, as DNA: TGTGCCAGCAGTGGCCTTAGGGGGGGCGGCGAGACCCAGTACTTC. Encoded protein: CASSGLRGGGETQYF.

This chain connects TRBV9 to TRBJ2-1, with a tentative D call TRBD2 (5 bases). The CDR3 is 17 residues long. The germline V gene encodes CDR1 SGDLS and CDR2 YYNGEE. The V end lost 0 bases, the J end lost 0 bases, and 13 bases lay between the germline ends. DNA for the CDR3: TGTGCCAGCAGCGTAGTCGGCGGGTTCTCCTCCTACAATGAGCAGTTCTTC. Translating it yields CASSVVGGFSSYNEQFF.

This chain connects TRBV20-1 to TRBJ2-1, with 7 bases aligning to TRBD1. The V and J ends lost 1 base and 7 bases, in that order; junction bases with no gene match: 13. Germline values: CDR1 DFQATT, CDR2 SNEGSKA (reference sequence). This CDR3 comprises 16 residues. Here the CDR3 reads CSARGLRGPRWNEQFF. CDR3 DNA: TGCAGTGCTAGAGGATTAAGGGGGCCGAGGTGGAATGAGCAGTTCTTC.